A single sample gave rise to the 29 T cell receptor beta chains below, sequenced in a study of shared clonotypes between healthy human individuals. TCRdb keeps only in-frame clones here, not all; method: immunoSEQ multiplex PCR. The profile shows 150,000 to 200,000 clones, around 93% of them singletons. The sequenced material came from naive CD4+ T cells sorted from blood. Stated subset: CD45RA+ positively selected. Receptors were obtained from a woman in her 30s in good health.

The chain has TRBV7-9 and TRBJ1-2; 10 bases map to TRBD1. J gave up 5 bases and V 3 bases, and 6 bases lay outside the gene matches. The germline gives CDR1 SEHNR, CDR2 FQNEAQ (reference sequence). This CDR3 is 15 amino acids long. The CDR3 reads CASSFDRGRAYGYTF. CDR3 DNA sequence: TGTGCCAGCAGCTTCGACAGGGGGCGAGCGTATGGCTACACCTTC.

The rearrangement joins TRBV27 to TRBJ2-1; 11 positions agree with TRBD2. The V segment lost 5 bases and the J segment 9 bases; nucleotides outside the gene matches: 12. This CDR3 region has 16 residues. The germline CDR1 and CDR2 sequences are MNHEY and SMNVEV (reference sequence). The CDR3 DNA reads TGTGCCAGCAGTCCGACGGCGGGACTAGCGGTGGTTGAGCAGTTCTTC. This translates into CASSPTAGLAVVEQFF.

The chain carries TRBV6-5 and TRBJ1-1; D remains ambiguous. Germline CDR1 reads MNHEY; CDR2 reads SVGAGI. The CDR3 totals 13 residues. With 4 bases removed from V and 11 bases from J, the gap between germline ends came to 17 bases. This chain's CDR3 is CASSSTPNTGAFF. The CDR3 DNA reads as TGTGCCAGCAGTTCGACACCAAACACTGGGGCTTTCTTT.

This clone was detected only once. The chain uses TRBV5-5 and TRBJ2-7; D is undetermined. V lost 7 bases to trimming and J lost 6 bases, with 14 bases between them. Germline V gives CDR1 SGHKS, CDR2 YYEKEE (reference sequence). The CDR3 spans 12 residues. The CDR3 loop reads CASQPGPVEQYF. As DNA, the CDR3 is TGTGCCAGCCAACCCGGACCTGTCGAGCAGTACTTC.

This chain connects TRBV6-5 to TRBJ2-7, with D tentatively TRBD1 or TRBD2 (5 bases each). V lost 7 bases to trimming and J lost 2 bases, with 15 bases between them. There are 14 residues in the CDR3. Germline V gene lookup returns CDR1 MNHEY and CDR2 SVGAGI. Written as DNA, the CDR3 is TGTGCCAGCAAAACCGGGACCGTTACCTACGAGCAGTACTTC. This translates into CASKTGTVTYEQYF.

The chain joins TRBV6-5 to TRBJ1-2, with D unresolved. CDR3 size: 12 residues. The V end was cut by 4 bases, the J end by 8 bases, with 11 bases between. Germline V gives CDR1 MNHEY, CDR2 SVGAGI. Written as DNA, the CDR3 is TGTGCCAGCAGTTCGATGACGGGCGGCTACACCTTC. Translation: CASSSMTGGYTF.

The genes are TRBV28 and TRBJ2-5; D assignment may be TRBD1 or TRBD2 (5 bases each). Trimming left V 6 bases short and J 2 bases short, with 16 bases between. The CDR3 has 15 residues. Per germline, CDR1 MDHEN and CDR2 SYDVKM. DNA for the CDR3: TGTGCCAGCAGCTTCACGGGACGGATGCAAGAGACCCAGTACTTC. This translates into CASSFTGRMQETQYF.

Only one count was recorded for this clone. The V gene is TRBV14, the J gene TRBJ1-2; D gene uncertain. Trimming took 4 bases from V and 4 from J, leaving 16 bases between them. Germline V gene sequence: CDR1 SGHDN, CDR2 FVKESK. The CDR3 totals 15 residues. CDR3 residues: CASSPHSNRTYGYTF. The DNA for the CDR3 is TGTGCCAGCAGCCCACACAGTAATCGGACCTATGGCTACACCTTC.

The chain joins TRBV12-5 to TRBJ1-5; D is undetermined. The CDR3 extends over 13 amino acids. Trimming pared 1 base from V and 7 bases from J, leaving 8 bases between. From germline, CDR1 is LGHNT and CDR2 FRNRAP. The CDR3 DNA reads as TGTGCTAGTGGTTTGGACGGGGAGCAGCCCCAGCATTTT. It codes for CASGLDGEQPQHF.

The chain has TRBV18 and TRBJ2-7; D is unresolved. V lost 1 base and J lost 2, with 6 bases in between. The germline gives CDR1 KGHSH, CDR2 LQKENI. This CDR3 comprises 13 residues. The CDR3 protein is CASSPRGPYEQYF. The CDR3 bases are TGTGCCAGCTCACCACGTGGTCCCTACGAGCAGTACTTC.

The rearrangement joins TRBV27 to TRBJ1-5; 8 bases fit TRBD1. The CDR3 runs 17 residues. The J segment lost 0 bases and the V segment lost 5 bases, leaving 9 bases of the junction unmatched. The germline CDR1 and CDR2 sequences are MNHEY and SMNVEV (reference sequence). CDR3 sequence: CASSLRQGRGSNQPQHF. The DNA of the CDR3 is TGTGCCAGCAGTCTCCGACAGGGGAGGGGTAGCAATCAGCCCCAGCATTTT.

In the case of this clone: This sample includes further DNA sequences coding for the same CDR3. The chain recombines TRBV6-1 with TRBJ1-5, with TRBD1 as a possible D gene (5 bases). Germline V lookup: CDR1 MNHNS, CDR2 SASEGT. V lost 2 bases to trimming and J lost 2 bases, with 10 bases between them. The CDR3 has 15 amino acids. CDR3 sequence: CASSEQGGGNQPQHF. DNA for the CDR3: TGTGCCAGCAGTGAACAGGGTGGGGGCAATCAGCCCCAGCATTTT.

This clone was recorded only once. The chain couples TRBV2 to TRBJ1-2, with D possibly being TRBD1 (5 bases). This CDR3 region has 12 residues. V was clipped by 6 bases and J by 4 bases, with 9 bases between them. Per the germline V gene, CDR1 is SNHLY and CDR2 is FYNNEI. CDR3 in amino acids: CASRTDTYGYTF. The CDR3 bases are TGTGCCAGCAGGACGGACACCTATGGCTACACCTTC. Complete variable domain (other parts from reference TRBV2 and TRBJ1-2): EPEVTQTPSHQVTQMGQEVILRCVPISNHLYFYWYRQILGQKVEFLVSFYNNEISEKSEIFDDQFSVERPDGSNFTLKIRSTKLEDSAMYFCASRTDTYGYTFGSGTRLTVV.

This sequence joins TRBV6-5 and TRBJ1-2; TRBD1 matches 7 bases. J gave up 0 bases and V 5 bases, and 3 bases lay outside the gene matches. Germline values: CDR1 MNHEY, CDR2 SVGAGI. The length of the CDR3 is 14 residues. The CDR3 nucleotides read TGTGCCAGCAGTGGGACAGCCGCTAACTATGGCTACACCTTC. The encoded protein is CASSGTAANYGYTF.

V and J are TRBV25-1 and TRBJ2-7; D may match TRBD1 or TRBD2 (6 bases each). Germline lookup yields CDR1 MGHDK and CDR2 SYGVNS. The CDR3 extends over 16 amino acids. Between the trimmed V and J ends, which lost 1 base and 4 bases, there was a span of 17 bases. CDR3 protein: CASSESAGRGQYEQYF. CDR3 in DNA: TGTGCCAGCAGTGAATCGGCGGGTCGGGGGCAATACGAGCAGTACTTC.

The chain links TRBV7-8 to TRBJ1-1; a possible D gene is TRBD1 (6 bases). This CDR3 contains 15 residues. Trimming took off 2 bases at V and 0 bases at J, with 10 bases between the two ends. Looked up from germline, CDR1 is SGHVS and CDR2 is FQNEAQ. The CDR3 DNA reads TGTGCCAGCAGCTTATTCCCAGGGGTGAACACTGAAGCTTTCTTT. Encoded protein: CASSLFPGVNTEAFF.

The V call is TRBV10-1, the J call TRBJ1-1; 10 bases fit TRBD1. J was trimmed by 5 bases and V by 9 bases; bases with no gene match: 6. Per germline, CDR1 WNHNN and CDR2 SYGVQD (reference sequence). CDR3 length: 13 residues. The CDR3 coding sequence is TGCGCCAGTCGACAGGGGGCTAGGACTGAAGCTTTCTTT. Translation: CASRQGARTEAFF.

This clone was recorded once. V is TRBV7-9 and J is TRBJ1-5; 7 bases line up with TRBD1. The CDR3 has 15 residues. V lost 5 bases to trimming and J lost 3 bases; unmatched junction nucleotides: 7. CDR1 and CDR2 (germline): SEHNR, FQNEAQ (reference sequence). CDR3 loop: CASSKGAASNQPQHF. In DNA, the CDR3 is TGTGCCAGCAGCAAGGGGGCAGCCTCCAATCAGCCCCAGCATTTT. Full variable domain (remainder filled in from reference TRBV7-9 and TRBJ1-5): DTGVSQNPRHKITKRGQNVTFRCDPISEHNRLYWYRQTLGQGPEFLTYFQNEAQLEKSRLLSDRFSAERPKGSFSTLEIQRTEQGDSAMYLCASSKGAASNQPQHFGDGTRLSIL.

The CDR3 coding sequence is TGTGCCAGCAGCTTAGATCGGCAGGGTAATCAGCCCCAGCATTTT. The encoded protein is CASSLDRQGNQPQHF. This chain links TRBV11-2 with TRBJ1-5, with a possible D match to TRBD1 (5 bases). The length of the CDR3 is 15 residues. V lost 0 bases, J lost 4 bases, and 10 bases lay in between. The germline gives CDR1 SGHAT, CDR2 FQNNGV. The whole variable domain, remainder taken from reference TRBV11-2 and TRBJ1-5, is EAGVAQSPRYKIIEKRQSVAFWCNPISGHATLYWYQQILGQGPKLLIQFQNNGVVDDSQLPKDRFSAERLKGVDSTLKIQPAKLEDSAVYLCASSLDRQGNQPQHFGDGTRLSIL.

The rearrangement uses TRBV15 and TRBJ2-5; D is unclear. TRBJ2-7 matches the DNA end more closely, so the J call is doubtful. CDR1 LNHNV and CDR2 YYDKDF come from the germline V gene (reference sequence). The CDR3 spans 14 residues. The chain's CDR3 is CATSRDGQSYEQYF. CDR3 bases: TGTGCCACCAGCAGAGATGGCCAGTCTTACGAGCAGTACTTC.

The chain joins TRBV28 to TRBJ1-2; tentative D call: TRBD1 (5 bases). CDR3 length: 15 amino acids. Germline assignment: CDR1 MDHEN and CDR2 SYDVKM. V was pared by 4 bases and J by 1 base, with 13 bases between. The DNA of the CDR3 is TGTGCCAGCAGTTCCCACGGGACGGATAACTATGGCTACACCTTC. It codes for CASSSHGTDNYGYTF.

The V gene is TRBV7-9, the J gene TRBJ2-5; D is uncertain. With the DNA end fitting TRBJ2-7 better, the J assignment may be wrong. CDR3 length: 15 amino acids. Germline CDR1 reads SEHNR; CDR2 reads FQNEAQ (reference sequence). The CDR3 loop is CASSLGTARSYEQYF. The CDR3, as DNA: TGTGCCAGCAGCTTGGGCACCGCGCGTTCTTACGAGCAGTACTTC.

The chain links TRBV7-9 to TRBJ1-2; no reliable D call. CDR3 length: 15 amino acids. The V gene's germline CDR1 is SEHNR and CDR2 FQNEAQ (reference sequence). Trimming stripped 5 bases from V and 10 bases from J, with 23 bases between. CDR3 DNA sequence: TGTGCCAGCAGCCTCGTATCGAAGGCGATTGGGTCCTACACCTTC. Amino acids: CASSLVSKAIGSYTF.

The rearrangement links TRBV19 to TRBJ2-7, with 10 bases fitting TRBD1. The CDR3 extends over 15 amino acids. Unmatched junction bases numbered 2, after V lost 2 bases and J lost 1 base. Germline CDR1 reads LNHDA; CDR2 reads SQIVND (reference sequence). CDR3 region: CASSIRTGGSYEQYF. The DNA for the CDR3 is TGTGCCAGTAGTATAAGGACAGGGGGTTCCTACGAGCAGTACTTC.

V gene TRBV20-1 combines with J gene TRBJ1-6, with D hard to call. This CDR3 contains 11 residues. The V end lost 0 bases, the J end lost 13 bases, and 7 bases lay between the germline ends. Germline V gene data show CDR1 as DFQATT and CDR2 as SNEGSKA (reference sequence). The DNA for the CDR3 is TGCAGTGCTAGAGAGGTTGGCCCCCTCCACTTT. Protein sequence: CSAREVGPLHF.

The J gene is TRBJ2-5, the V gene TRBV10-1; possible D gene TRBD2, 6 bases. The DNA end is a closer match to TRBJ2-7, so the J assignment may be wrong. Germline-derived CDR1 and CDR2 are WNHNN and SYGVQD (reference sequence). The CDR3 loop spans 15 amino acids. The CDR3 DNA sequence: TGCGCCAGCAGTGGGTTCCCATTGGGAGCGGGCGAGCAGTACTTC. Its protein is CASSGFPLGAGEQYF.

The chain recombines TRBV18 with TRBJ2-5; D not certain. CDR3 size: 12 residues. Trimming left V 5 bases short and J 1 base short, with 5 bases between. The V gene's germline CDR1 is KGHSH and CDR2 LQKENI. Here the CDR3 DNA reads TGTGCCAGCTCAGCCTTCCAAGAGACCCAGTACTTC. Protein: CASSAFQETQYF.

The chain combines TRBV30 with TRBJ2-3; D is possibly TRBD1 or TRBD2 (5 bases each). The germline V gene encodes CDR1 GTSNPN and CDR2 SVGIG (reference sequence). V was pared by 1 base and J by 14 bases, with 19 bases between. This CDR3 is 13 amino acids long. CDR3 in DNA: TGTGCCTGGAGTGCCCTAGACGGGGACCGAGGGTATTTT. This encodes CAWSALDGDRGYF.

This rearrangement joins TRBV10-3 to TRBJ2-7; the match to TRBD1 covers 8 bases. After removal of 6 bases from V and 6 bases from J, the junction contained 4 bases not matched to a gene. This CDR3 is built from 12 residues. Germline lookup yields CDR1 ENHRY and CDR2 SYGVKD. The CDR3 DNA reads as TGTGCCATCAGCGGACAGGGAAGCGAGCAGTACTTC. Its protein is CAISGQGSEQYF.